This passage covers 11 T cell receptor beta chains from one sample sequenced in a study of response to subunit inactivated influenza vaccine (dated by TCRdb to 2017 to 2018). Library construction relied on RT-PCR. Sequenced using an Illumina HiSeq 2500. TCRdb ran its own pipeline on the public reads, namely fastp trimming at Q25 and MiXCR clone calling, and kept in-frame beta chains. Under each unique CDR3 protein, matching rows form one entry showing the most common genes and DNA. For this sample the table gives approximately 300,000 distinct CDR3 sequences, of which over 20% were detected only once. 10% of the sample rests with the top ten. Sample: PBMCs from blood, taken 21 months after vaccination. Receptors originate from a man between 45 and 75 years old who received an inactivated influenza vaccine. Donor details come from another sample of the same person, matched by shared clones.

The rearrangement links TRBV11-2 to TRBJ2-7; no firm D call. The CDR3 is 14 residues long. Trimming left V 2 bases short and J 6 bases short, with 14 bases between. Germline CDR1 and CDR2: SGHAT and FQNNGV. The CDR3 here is CASSLSRSLGEQYF. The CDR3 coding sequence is TGTGCCAGCAGCTTATCCCGGTCGCTGGGCGAGCAGTACTTC.

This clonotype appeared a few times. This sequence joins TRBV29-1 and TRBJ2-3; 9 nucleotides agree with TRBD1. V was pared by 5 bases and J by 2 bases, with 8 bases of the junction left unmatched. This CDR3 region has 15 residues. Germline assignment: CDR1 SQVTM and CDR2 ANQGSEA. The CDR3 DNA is TGCAGCGTTTGGGCCCGGGACAGGGCCACAGATACGCAGTATTTT. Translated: CSVWARDRATDTQYF.

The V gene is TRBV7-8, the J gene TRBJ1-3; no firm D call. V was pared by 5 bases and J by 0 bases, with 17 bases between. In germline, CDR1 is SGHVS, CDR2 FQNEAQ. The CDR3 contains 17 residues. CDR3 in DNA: TGTGCCAGCAGCAGCGGACGGATCCAGAGCTCTGGAAACACCATATATTTT. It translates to CASSSGRIQSSGNTIYF.

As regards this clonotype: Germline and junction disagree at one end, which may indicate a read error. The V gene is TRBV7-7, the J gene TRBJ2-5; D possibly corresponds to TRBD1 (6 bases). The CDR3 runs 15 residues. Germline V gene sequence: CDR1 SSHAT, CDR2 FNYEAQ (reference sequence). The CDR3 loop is CASSIGQLRVETQYF. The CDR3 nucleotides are TGTGCTAGCAGCATAGGACAGCTACGAGTAGAGACCCAGTACTTC.

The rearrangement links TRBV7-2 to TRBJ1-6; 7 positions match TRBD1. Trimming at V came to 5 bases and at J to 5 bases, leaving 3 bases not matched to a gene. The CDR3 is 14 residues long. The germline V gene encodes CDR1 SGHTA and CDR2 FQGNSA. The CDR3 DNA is TGTGCCAGCAGCACAGGGGAAAATAATTCACCCCTCCACTTT. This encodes CASSTGENNSPLHF.

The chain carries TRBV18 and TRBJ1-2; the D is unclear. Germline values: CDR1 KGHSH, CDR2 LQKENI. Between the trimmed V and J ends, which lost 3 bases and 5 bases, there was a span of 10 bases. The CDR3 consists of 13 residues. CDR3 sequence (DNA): TGTGCCAGCTCACCGAACAAAGCGTATGGCTACACCTTC. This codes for CASSPNKAYGYTF.

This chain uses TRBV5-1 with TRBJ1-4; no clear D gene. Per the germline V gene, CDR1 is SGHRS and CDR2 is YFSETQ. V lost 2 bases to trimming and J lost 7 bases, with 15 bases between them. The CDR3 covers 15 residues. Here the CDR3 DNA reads TGCGCCAGCAGCTTAGGGTTTCTTCCCGGTGAAAAACTGTTTTTT. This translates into CASSLGFLPGEKLFF.

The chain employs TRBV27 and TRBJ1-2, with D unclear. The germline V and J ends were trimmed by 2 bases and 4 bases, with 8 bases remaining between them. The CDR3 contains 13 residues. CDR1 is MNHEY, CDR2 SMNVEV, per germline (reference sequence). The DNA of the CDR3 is TGTGCCAGCAGTTTAAGTCCCATCTATGGCTACACCTTC. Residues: CASSLSPIYGYTF.

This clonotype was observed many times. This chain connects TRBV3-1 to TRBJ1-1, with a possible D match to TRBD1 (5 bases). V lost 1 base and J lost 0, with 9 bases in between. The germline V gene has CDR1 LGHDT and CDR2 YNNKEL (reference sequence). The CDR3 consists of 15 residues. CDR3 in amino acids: CASSQGRGMNTEAFF. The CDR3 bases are TGTGCCAGCAGCCAAGGTCGGGGGATGAACACTGAAGCTTTCTTT. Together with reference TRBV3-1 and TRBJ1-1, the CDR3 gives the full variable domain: DTAVSQTPKYLVTQMGNDKSIKCEQNLGHDTMYWYKQDSKKFLKIMFSYNNKELIINETVPNRFSPKSPDKAHLNLHINSLELGDSAVYFCASSQGRGMNTEAFFGQGTRLTVV.

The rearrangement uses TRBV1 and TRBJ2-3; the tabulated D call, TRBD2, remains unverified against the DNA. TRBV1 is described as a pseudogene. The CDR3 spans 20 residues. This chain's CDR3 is CTSSQDPILAGGPGTDTQYF. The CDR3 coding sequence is TGCACCAGCAGCCAAGATCCCATACTAGCGGGGGGGCCTGGCACAGATACGCAGTATTTT.

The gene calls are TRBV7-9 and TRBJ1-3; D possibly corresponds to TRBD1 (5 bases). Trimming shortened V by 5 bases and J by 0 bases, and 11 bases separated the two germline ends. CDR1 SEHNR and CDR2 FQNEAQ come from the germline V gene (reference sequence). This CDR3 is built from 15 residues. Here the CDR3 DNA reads TGTGCCAGCAGCGATCAGGGCTTCTCTGGAAACACCATATATTTT. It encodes CASSDQGFSGNTIYF.